Below, 28 T cell receptor beta chains from the same sample are listed, as sequenced in a study of blood T cells in healthy people across ages. A second PCR of 7 to 11 cycles used a sample-barcoded 5' primer and a J-beta primer mix. TCRdb re-called the 5' RACE reads through MiXCR, storing one row per CDR3 protein. The sample carries about 720,000 distinct CDR3 sequences, 25% recorded once. These same records also appear under a second study, on T cells of mothers and their children.

Sequencing was performed on blood. These receptors were taken from a boy aged 5-17 years in good health.

In this sample, this clonotype turned up a few times. The gene calls are TRBV5-5 and TRBJ2-3; 14 bases map to TRBD2. Germline CDR1 and CDR2: SGHKS and YYEKEE (reference sequence). The CDR3 is 18 residues long. Trimming took 1 base from V and 2 from J; bases not matched to a gene: 6. CDR3 sequence (DNA): TGTGCCAGCAGCTTGCGCGAGACTAGCGGGAGGGCCACAGATACGCAGTATTTT. Translation: CASSLRETSGRATDTQYF.

A remark on this clonotype: The junction departs from the called germline gene at one end, perhaps through a read error. The chain has TRBV12-5 and TRBJ2-5, with D tentatively TRBD2 (7 bases). The closer fit of TRBJ2-1 to the DNA end suggests the J call may be wrong. CDR3 length: 14 amino acids. Germline V gives CDR1 LGHNT, CDR2 FRNRAP. CDR3 region: CASGLGRGADEQFF. In nucleotides, the CDR3 is TGTGCTAGTGGCTTGGGCCGGGGGGCCGATGAGCAGTTCTTC.

This clonotype was detected only a few times. The chain recombines TRBV27 with TRBJ2-7, with 11 bases matching TRBD2. The CDR3 length is 15 residues. Germline V gene lookup returns CDR1 MNHEY and CDR2 SMNVEV (reference sequence). Losses at the gene ends were 3 bases for V and 6 bases for J; bases not matched to a gene: 7. The DNA of the CDR3 is TGTGCCAGCAGTTTTTCCGCGGGGACTAGCGGCGAGCAGTACTTC. Its protein is CASSFSAGTSGEQYF.

This chain connects TRBV6-4 to TRBJ2-1, with 7 bases matching TRBD2. This CDR3 comprises 15 residues. Germline lookup yields CDR1 MRHNA and CDR2 SNTAGT. The V and J ends lost 5 bases and 2 bases, in that order; junction bases with no gene match: 6. The CDR3 spells CASSPGGETYNEQFF. The CDR3 nucleotides are TGTGCCAGCAGTCCTGGGGGGGAGACCTACAATGAGCAGTTCTTC.

The chain has TRBV20-1 and TRBJ2-5; TRBD2 matches at 7 bases. TRBJ2-7 matches the DNA end more closely, so the J call is doubtful. The CDR3 length is 16 residues. Per germline, CDR1 DFQATT and CDR2 SNEGSKA (reference sequence). The CDR3 region has the DNA TGCAGTGCTAGAGATCTAATTGGGGAGGGCCTTTACGAGCAGTACTTC. Amino acid sequence: CSARDLIGEGLYEQYF.

V is TRBV9 and J is TRBJ2-1; maybe TRBD2 (6 bases). The closer fit of TRBJ2-5 to the DNA end suggests the J call may be wrong. This CDR3 contains 16 residues. The V gene's germline CDR1 is SGDLS and CDR2 YYNGEE. In DNA, the CDR3 is TGTGCCAGCAGCGTAGCCCCACATGGGAGGCAAGAGACCCAGTACTTC. Protein: CASSVAPHGRQETQYF.

This chain uses TRBV14 with TRBJ2-7; no clear D. The CDR3 totals 14 residues. Germline values: CDR1 SGHDN, CDR2 FVKESK. With 0 bases removed from V and 5 bases from J, the gap between germline ends came to 11 bases. CDR3 residues: CASSQDLYEDEQYF. CDR3 nucleotides: TGTGCCAGCAGCCAAGATCTATATGAAGACGAGCAGTACTTC.

The rearrangement joins TRBV29-1 to TRBJ2-5; D is possibly TRBD1 or TRBD2 (5 bases each). The CDR3 extends over 13 amino acids. Germline CDR1 is SQVTM and CDR2 is ANQGSEA. V was shortened by 4 bases and J by 4 bases, with 13 bases between the two germline ends. The CDR3 region has the DNA TGCAGCGTTGCTGGGGCTGGGGGAGAGACCCAGTACTTC. This translates into CSVAGAGGETQYF. Using reference TRBV29-1 and TRBJ2-5 for the parts outside the CDR3, the full variable domain is SAVISQKPSRDICQRGTSLTIQCQVDSQVTMMFWYRQQPGQSLTLIATANQGSEATYESGFVIDKFPISRPNLTFSTLTVSNMSPEDSSIYLCSVAGAGGETQYFGPGTRLLVL.

In its sample, this clonotype was seen a few times. The J gene is TRBJ2-3, the V gene TRBV20-1; D is ambiguous. With 6 bases removed from V and 4 bases from J, the gap between germline ends came to 14 bases. This CDR3 is 13 amino acids long. Germline lookup yields CDR1 DFQATT and CDR2 SNEGSKA (reference sequence). CDR3 amino acids: CSAPKGGADTQYF. In DNA, the CDR3 is TGCAGTGCCCCTAAGGGTGGCGCAGATACGCAGTATTTT.

This clonotype was seen more than once but under ten times. The chain employs TRBV6-5 and TRBJ2-1, with TRBD1 identical over 9 bases. CDR3 length: 15 residues. V lost 0 bases, J lost 4 bases, and 1 base stayed unmatched. Germline V gene data show CDR1 as MNHEY and CDR2 as SVGAGI. CDR3 bases: TGTGCCAGCAGTTACTCCGGGACAGGGTACAATGAGCAGTTCTTC. This codes for CASSYSGTGYNEQFF.

J is TRBJ1-1 and V is TRBV19, with 7 bases fitting TRBD1. Germline loops: CDR1 LNHDA, CDR2 SQIVND (reference sequence). Germline trimming cut 5 bases from V and 3 bases from J; bases unmatched to any gene: 6. CDR3 length equals 14 residues. The CDR3 DNA reads as TGTGCCAGTAGTTCCGGGACAGATTACACTGAAGCTTTCTTT. Amino acids: CASSSGTDYTEAFF.

This clonotype came up a few times. A much more abundant neighbour one base away suggests this may be a read error. V is TRBV20-1 and J is TRBJ1-2, with D possibly being TRBD1 (6 bases). Germline CDR1 DFQATT, CDR2 SNEGSKA (reference sequence). V shed 5 bases and J shed 4 bases, with 17 bases lying between them. The CDR3 contains 14 residues. CDR3 sequence (DNA): TGCAGTGCTCCTAGGACAGAGGGCGGCTATGGCTACACCTTC. Protein product: CSAPRTEGGYGYTF.

This clonotype appeared a few times. The chain links TRBV12-3 or TRBV12-4 to TRBJ1-1; D uncertain. This CDR3 is 13 amino acids long. V lost 2 bases and J lost 1, with 5 bases in between. The CDR3 is CASSLSKNTEAFF. CDR3 DNA sequence: TGTGCCAGCAGTTTAAGCAAGAACACTGAAGCTTTCTTT.

The chain combines TRBV20-1 with TRBJ2-5; perhaps TRBD2 as D (6 bases). V was shortened by 5 bases and J by 0 bases, with 10 bases between the two germline ends. Germline CDR1 reads DFQATT; CDR2 reads SNEGSKA (reference sequence). This CDR3 spans 13 amino acids. The CDR3: CSAHRLDQETQYF. The CDR3 region has the DNA TGCAGTGCTCACAGACTAGACCAAGAGACCCAGTACTTC.

This chain joins TRBV20-1 and TRBJ1-3; 7 nucleotides agree with TRBD1. After removal of 6 bases from V and 3 bases from J, the junction contained 8 bases not matched to a gene. Germline V lookup: CDR1 DFQATT, CDR2 SNEGSKA (reference sequence). The CDR3 runs to 14 residues. The CDR3 DNA follows: TGCAGTGCAAATTACAGGGGCGGTGGAAACACCATATATTTT. Protein product: CSANYRGGGNTIYF.

This sequence joins TRBV5-1 and TRBJ1-5, with 12 positions matching TRBD1. V dropped 4 bases and J dropped 6; count of bases not matched to a gene: 5. From germline, CDR1 is SGHRS and CDR2 YFSETQ. CDR3 length equals 15 residues. DNA for the CDR3: TGCGCCAGCAGCCAGGGACAGGGGGCGACTCAGCCCCAGCATTTT. Protein: CASSQGQGATQPQHF. The full variable domain, with the rest looked up from reference TRBV5-1 and TRBJ1-5, is KAGVTQTPRYLIKTRGQQVTLSCSPISGHRSVSWYQQTPGQGLQFLFEYFSETQRNKGNFPGRFSGRQFSNSRSEMNVSTLELGDSALYLCASSQGQGATQPQHFGDGTRLSIL.

This clonotype was observed a handful of times. CDR3 amino acids: CASTYLSGGGKHTDTQYF. Here the CDR3 DNA reads TGTGCCAGCACCTACCTATCCGGGGGTGGCAAACACACAGATACGCAGTATTTT. This chain connects TRBV5-4 to TRBJ2-3; D may be TRBD2 (6 bases). Germline V gives CDR1 SGHNT, CDR2 YYREEE (reference sequence). V was shortened by 6 bases and J by 2 bases, with 25 bases between the two germline ends. The CDR3 spans 18 residues. Drawing the rest from reference TRBV5-4 and TRBJ2-3, the complete variable domain is ETGVTQSPTHLIKTRGQQVTLRCSSQSGHNTVSWYQQALGQGPQFIFQYYREEENGRGNFPPRFSGLQFPNYSSELNVNALELDDSALYLCASTYLSGGGKHTDTQYFGPGTRLTVL.

J is TRBJ1-1 and V is TRBV12-3 or TRBV12-4, with D perhaps matching TRBD1 (5 bases). The CDR3 length is 13 residues. Trimming shortened V by 5 bases and J by 8 bases, and 15 bases separated the two germline ends. Written as DNA, the CDR3 is TGTGCCAGCAGTCCCCGTCCCCGGGGCGAAGCTTTCTTT. Its protein product is CASSPRPRGEAFF.

The chain employs TRBV29-1 and TRBJ2-5; a weak D match, TRBD1 (6 bases). The CDR3 loop spans 14 amino acids. Germline V lookup: CDR1 SQVTM, CDR2 ANQGSEA. V was shortened by 4 bases and J by 2 bases, with 14 bases between the two germline ends. The CDR3 loop reads CSVGVGRGQETQYF. In DNA form, the CDR3 reads TGCAGCGTTGGGGTAGGAAGGGGGCAAGAGACCCAGTACTTC.

The table lists this clonotype with a few counts. CDR3 amino acids: CSVIWAEGPYNEQFF. The CDR3 DNA follows: TGCAGCGTGATCTGGGCCGAGGGGCCCTACAATGAGCAGTTCTTC. The chain combines TRBV29-1 with TRBJ2-1; TRBD1 or TRBD2 may be the D gene (5 bases each). The CDR3 is 15 amino acids. Germline lookup yields CDR1 SQVTM and CDR2 ANQGSEA. V was cut by 6 bases and J by 2 bases, with 17 bases left in between.

The V and J genes are TRBV7-2 and TRBJ1-2; no definite D call. The CDR3 contains 15 residues. Germline loops: CDR1 SGHTA, CDR2 FQGNSA. Trimming took 5 bases from V and 1 from J, leaving 14 bases between them. The chain's CDR3 is CASSPGLVVNYGYTF. CDR3 bases: TGTGCCAGCAGCCCGGGATTGGTCGTTAACTATGGCTACACCTTC.

The rearrangement joins TRBV28 to TRBJ2-4; D unresolved. The CDR3 length is 15 residues. CDR1 is MDHEN and CDR2 is SYDVKM in the germline V gene. The V and J ends lost 3 bases and 0 bases respectively, with 9 bases between them. In DNA form, the CDR3 reads TGTGCCAGCAGTTTCCGCGAATTAGCCAAAAACATTCAGTACTTC. It translates to CASSFRELAKNIQYF. The variable domain in full, with the rest retrieved from reference TRBV28 and TRBJ2-4, is DVKVTQSSRYLVKRTGEKVFLECVQDMDHENMFWYRQDPGLGLRLIYFSYDVKMKEKGDIPEGYSVSREKKERFSLILESASTNQTSMYLCASSFRELAKNIQYFGAGTRLSVL.

This clonotype has a handful of counts. This rearrangement joins TRBV6-2 or TRBV6-3 to TRBJ2-5, with TRBD1 identical over 7 bases. This CDR3 region has 17 residues. CDR1 MNHEY and CDR2 SVGEGT come from the germline V gene. V shed 7 bases, J shed 0 bases, and the junction held 14 bases outside the gene matches. DNA of the CDR3: TGTGCCAGCAATTATGAGTACGAGGGGGCGTACCAAGAGACCCAGTACTTC. Its translation: CASNYEYEGAYQETQYF.

This clonotype has just a few counts. The genes are TRBV28 and TRBJ2-7; D is perhaps TRBD2 (5 bases). Deletions cut 7 bases from V and 7 bases from J, with 17 bases between. From germline, CDR1 is MDHEN and CDR2 SYDVKM. The CDR3 is 13 residues long. The CDR3 bases are TGTGCCAGCACCGAAGGAGGTATAGAGGAGCAGTACTTC. It specifies CASTEGGIEEQYF.

This sequence joins TRBV7-2 and TRBJ2-7; D ambiguous. V gave up 0 bases and J gave up 4 bases, with 7 bases separating them. Germline CDR1 and CDR2: SGHTA and FQGNSA. The CDR3 has 13 residues. The CDR3 region has the DNA TGTGCCAGCAGCTTAGCGACGATTTACGAGCAGTACTTC. It specifies CASSLATIYEQYF.

V is TRBV10-3 and J is TRBJ2-5; D is unresolved. The J call may be mistaken, given a closer DNA end match to TRBJ2-7. Germline V lookup: CDR1 ENHRY, CDR2 SYGVKD. The CDR3 covers 16 residues. Written as DNA, the CDR3 is TGTGCCATCAGTGACCCTCGAGTTATCAGCTCCTACGAGCAGTACTTC. This codes for CAISDPRVISSYEQYF.

This clonotype is a singleton in its sample. The rearrangement uses TRBV7-2 and TRBJ1-4; D remains ambiguous. The CDR3 sequence is 15 residues long. CDR1 is SGHTA and CDR2 is FQGNSA in the germline V gene. V was clipped by 1 base and J by 8 bases, with 14 bases between them. The CDR3 loop reads CASSLGFTPPEKLFF. As DNA, the CDR3 is TGTGCCAGCAGCTTAGGGTTCACCCCCCCCGAAAAACTGTTTTTT.

The J gene is TRBJ2-7, the V gene TRBV9; D is possibly TRBD2 (5 bases). V was trimmed by 4 bases and J by 7 bases, leaving 21 bases between them. Germline-derived CDR1 and CDR2 are SGDLS and YYNGEE. The CDR3 loop spans 15 amino acids. DNA for the CDR3: TGTGCCAGCAGCTCCGAGGGCGGAGGTCTCGGGGAGCAGTACTTC. Translated, it gives CASSSEGGGLGEQYF.